The sample holds a few counts of the clone carrying this TCR beta chain. What it binds is not known. The data originate from a study of T cell repertoires in cytomegalovirus infection. Via MiXCR, TCRdb re-called the reads, giving one row per CDR3 protein. Seen here are around 110,000 distinct CDR3 sequences, around 10% observed once, and the top ten hold about 32%. The V segment lost 4 bases and the J segment 9 bases; nucleotides outside the gene matches: 7. The CDR3 totals 13 residues. Germline V CDR1 and CDR2: MNHEY, SMNVEV (reference sequence). The TCR sequence derives from a human donor in good health (CMV status not recorded). Some clones in this sample may be carry-over from other donors' samples. The rearrangement joins TRBV27 to TRBJ2-7; 9 bases are a match to TRBD1. Sequencing input: PBMCs, sequenced either directly or after in vitro stimulation (not recorded which). CDR3 bases: TGTGCCAGCAGTTACGGACAGGGGCGAGGGCAGTACTTC. It codes for CASSYGQGRGQYF.